Shown below are 5 T cell receptor beta chains from a single sample sequenced in a study of radiotherapy plus CTLA-4 blockade in lung cancer. Profiled with immunoSEQ multiplex PCR; TCRdb holds only in-frame clones, not every one. Of fewer than 85,000 clones in the sample, around 90% are singletons; the top ten hold roughly 0.95%. Material: peripheral blood, obtained from a patient treated with radiotherapy plus ipilimumab. The source of these receptors is a human donor with non-small cell lung cancer who had stable disease on radiotherapy plus ipilimumab.

The J gene is TRBJ1-1, the V gene TRBV10-1; D might be TRBD1 (5 bases). Trimming cost V 0 bases and J 6 bases, with 17 bases left between them. The CDR3 extends over 16 amino acids. Per germline, CDR1 WNHNN and CDR2 SYGVQD (reference sequence). CDR3 DNA: TGCGCCAGCAGTGAGTCGAGGGGCGGCATGGGGTCTGAAGCTTTCTTT. This codes for CASSESRGGMGSEAFF.

A remark on this clone: The sample contains more than one DNA sequence encoding this CDR3. The J gene is TRBJ1-1, the V gene TRBV30, with D possibly being TRBD1 (5 bases). In germline, CDR1 is GTSNPN, CDR2 SVGIG (reference sequence). V was pared by 0 bases and J by 3 bases, with 8 bases between. The CDR3 spans 13 residues. DNA for the CDR3: TGTGCCTGGAGTGTAAGAGGGGACACTGAAGCTTTCTTT. This codes for CAWSVRGDTEAFF.

The gene calls are TRBV7-6 and TRBJ1-3; D remains unclear. The CDR3 runs to 15 residues. V was clipped by 5 bases and J by 0 bases, with 11 bases between them. In germline, CDR1 is SGHVS, CDR2 FNYEAQ. Here the CDR3 DNA reads TGTGCCAGCAGCCGGGATCGCGTCTCTGGAAACACCATATATTTT. This codes for CASSRDRVSGNTIYF.

The count of this clone is one. The V gene is TRBV11-2, the J gene TRBJ2-2, with a weak D call TRBD1 (5 bases). The CDR3 totals 14 residues. The V end was cut by 4 bases, the J end by 1 base, with 7 bases between. CDR1 is SGHAT, CDR2 FQNNGV, per germline. The DNA of the CDR3 is TGTGCCAGCAGCTCCGGACAGAACACCGGGGAGCTGTTTTTT. This codes for CASSSGQNTGELFF.

The V and J genes are TRBV18 and TRBJ1-1; D gene ambiguous. The CDR3 extends over 15 amino acids. Germline V lookup: CDR1 KGHSH, CDR2 LQKENI. The V end was cut by 1 base, the J end by 1 base, with 10 bases between. CDR3 protein: CASSPRTAQNTEAFF. CDR3 sequence (DNA): TGTGCCAGCTCACCACGAACAGCTCAGAACACTGAAGCTTTCTTT.